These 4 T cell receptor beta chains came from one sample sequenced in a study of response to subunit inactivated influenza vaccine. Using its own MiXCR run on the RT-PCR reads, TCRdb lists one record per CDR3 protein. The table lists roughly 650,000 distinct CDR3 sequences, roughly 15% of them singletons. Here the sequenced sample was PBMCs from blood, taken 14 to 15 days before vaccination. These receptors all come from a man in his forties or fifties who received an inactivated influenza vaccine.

Here the CDR3 DNA reads TGTGCCAGCAGTTCGATAGCGGGGGCCACCTACAATGAGCAGTTCTTC. Protein: CASSSIAGATYNEQFF. The chain employs TRBV27 and TRBJ2-1; 9 nucleotides align to TRBD2. Germline values: CDR1 MNHEY, CDR2 SMNVEV (reference sequence). The V and J ends lost 4 bases and 2 bases, in that order; junction bases with no gene match: 6. The CDR3 runs to 16 residues.

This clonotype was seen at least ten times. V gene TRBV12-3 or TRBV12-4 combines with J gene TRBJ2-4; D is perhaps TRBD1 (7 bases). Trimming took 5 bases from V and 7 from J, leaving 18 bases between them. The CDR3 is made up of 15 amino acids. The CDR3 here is CASSPETGRWNIQYF. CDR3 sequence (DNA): TGTGCCAGCAGTCCCGAGACAGGGAGGTGGAACATTCAGTACTTC.

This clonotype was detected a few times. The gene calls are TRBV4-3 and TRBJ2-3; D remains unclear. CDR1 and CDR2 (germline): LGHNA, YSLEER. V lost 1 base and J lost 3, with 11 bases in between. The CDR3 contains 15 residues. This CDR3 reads CASSQVRSVTDTQYF. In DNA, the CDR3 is TGCGCCAGCAGCCAAGTCCGGTCGGTGACAGATACGCAGTATTTT.

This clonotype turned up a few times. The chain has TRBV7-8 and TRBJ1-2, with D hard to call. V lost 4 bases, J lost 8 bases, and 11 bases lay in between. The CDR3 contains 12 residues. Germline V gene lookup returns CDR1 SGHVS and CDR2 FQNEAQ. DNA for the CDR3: TGTGCCAGCAGCTCCAGAGGTGGAGGCTACACCTTC. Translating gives CASSSRGGGYTF. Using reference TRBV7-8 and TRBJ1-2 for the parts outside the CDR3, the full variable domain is GAGVSQSPRYKVAKRGQDVALRCDPISGHVSLFWYQQALGQGPEFLTYFQNEAQLDKSGLPSDRFFAERPEGSVSTLKIQRTQQEDSAVYLCASSSRGGGYTFGSGTRLTVV.